Presented here are 20 T cell receptor beta chains from one specimen sequenced in a study of blood T cell repertoires in COVID-19. TCRdb's table, derived via immunoSEQ multiplex PCR, lists solely in-frame clones and lacks some. This sample has 260,000 or so clones; approximately 86% occur once, and the top ten carry approximately 2.8%. The sample comprised PBMCs or T cells enriched from blood (not recorded which). These receptors were taken from a woman in her twenties or thirties with acute COVID-19.

This chain uses TRBV7-2 with TRBJ1-5; 7 bases map to TRBD1. V was clipped by 4 bases and J by 0 bases; unmatched bases: 6. Germline V gives CDR1 SGHTA, CDR2 FQGNSA. The CDR3 has 16 residues. CDR3 in DNA: TGTGCCAGCAGCTGGCTAACAGGGGATAGCAATCAGCCCCAGCATTTT. Its translation: CASSWLTGDSNQPQHF.

This chain connects TRBV4-1 to TRBJ1-5; a weak D match, TRBD1 (6 bases). The CDR3 runs 14 residues. Germline CDR1 is MGHRA and CDR2 is YSYEKL. Between the trimmed V and J ends, which lost 0 bases and 7 bases, there was a span of 10 bases. CDR3 DNA sequence: TGCGCCAGCAGCCAAGAAACAGGGTTACAGCCCCAGCATTTT. Amino acids: CASSQETGLQPQHF.

The CDR3 DNA reads as TGTGCCAGCAGCGCCGGGTCTACTACCGGGGAGCTGTTTTTT. Amino acids: CASSAGSTTGELFF. V is TRBV9 and J is TRBJ2-2, with D uncertain. This CDR3 region has 14 residues. The germline CDR1 and CDR2 sequences are SGDLS and YYNGEE. Trimming took 3 bases from V and 5 from J, leaving 11 bases between them.

In the case of this clone: The junction shows a germline mismatch at one end, possibly a read error. The chain uses TRBV11-2 and TRBJ1-5; D possibly corresponds to TRBD1 (6 bases). In germline, CDR1 is SGHAT, CDR2 FQNNGV. The CDR3 runs to 15 residues. CDR3 coding DNA: TGTGCCAGCAGCGTAGAGGGGGGGGGCAATCAGCCCCAGCATTTT. It yields the protein CASSVEGGGNQPQHF.

The chain uses TRBV18 and TRBJ2-7; maybe TRBD2 (5 bases). Trimming left V 6 bases short and J 0 bases short, with 15 bases between. Germline CDR1 is KGHSH and CDR2 is LQKENI. The CDR3 extends over 15 amino acids. The CDR3 spells CASSPPTGSSYEQYF. DNA for the CDR3: TGTGCCAGCTCTCCCCCGACGGGGAGCTCCTACGAGCAGTACTTC.

This clone was observed a few times. The CDR3 reads CASSQVGQTYNSPLHF. CDR3 DNA: TGCGCCAGCAGCCAAGTTGGACAGACCTATAATTCACCCCTCCACTTT. This rearrangement joins TRBV4-1 to TRBJ1-6; maybe TRBD1 (6 bases). CDR3 size: 16 residues. V gave up 1 base and J gave up 2 bases, with 9 bases separating them. Germline CDR1 MGHRA, CDR2 YSYEKL.

The rearrangement links TRBV10-3 to TRBJ1-6; 8 positions match TRBD1. The CDR3 loop spans 13 amino acids. With V trimmed by 7 bases and J by 7 bases, 3 bases remained unmatched. Germline V gene data show CDR1 as ENHRY and CDR2 as SYGVKD. In DNA, the CDR3 is TGTGCCATCAATCGGGACAGGAATTCACCCCTCCACTTT. It yields the protein CAINRDRNSPLHF.

The chain employs TRBV6-5 and TRBJ1-1, with TRBD1 matching over 7 bases. The CDR3 is made up of 13 amino acids. Trimming took 5 bases from V and 5 from J; bases not matched to a gene: 5. CDR1 is MNHEY and CDR2 is SVGAGI in the germline V gene. The CDR3 spells CASSTQGRTEAFF. DNA for the CDR3: TGTGCCAGCAGTACACAGGGGAGGACTGAAGCTTTCTTT.

The chain combines TRBV12-3 or TRBV12-4 with TRBJ1-4, with a possible D match to TRBD1 (6 bases). The CDR3 consists of 13 residues. V shed 9 bases and J shed 7 bases, with 15 bases lying between them. The CDR3: CASTIGGGEKLFF. CDR3 sequence (DNA): TGTGCCAGTACCATAGGGGGTGGTGAAAAACTGTTTTTT.

The chain joins TRBV6-5 to TRBJ1-2; 8 bases match TRBD1. The CDR3 loop spans 14 amino acids. The trim removed 7 bases at V and 6 bases at J, leaving 10 bases unmatched. Per germline, CDR1 MNHEY and CDR2 SVGAGI. CDR3 sequence: CASTWDRFTDGYTF. CDR3 sequence (DNA): TGTGCCAGCACCTGGGACAGGTTCACCGATGGCTACACCTTC.

The V call is TRBV6-5, the J call TRBJ1-2, with D possibly TRBD1 on 5 matching bases. V was cut by 0 bases and J by 4 bases, with 12 bases left in between. The germline V gene has CDR1 MNHEY and CDR2 SVGAGI. The CDR3 loop spans 15 amino acids. The CDR3 loop is CASSYSYRGSYGYTF. DNA for the CDR3: TGTGCCAGCAGTTACTCGTATCGGGGGAGCTATGGCTACACCTTC.

The V gene is TRBV12-5, the J gene TRBJ2-7; D might be TRBD2 (5 bases). CDR1 is LGHNT and CDR2 is FRNRAP in the germline V gene. The V and J ends lost 4 bases and 2 bases respectively, with 9 bases between them. The CDR3 runs 13 residues. The CDR3 region has the DNA TGTGCTAGTGGTTACCACGGGACCTACGAGCAGTACTTC. This translates into CASGYHGTYEQYF.

A note on this clone: This sample includes further DNA sequences coding for the same CDR3. The V and J genes are TRBV7-9 and TRBJ2-2; D remains unclear. CDR1 and CDR2 from the germline V gene are SEHNR and FQNEAQ (reference sequence). V was pared by 4 bases and J by 5 bases, with 8 bases between. This CDR3 region has 13 residues. The CDR3: CASSSTVTGELFF. CDR3 sequence (DNA): TGTGCCAGCAGCTCAACAGTTACCGGGGAGCTGTTTTTT.

Only a few counts were recorded for this clone. This sequence joins TRBV25-1 and TRBJ1-5; 8 bases agree with TRBD1. Per the germline V gene, CDR1 is MGHDK and CDR2 is SYGVNS. V shed 3 bases and J 9 bases; nucleotides not matched to a gene: 13. The CDR3 is 16 amino acids. The CDR3 DNA reads as TGTGCCAGCAGTGATTCGACAGGGGACACCCTAGGGCCCCAGCATTTT. Amino acids: CASSDSTGDTLGPQHF.

The chain links TRBV6-5 to TRBJ1-6; TRBD1 aligns across 7 bases. J lost 11 bases, V lost 7 bases, and 11 bases had no gene match. Germline assignment: CDR1 MNHEY and CDR2 SVGAGI. The length of the CDR3 is 14 residues. The CDR3 protein is CASTPTGNMAPLHF. As DNA, the CDR3 is TGTGCCAGCACCCCGACAGGGAACATGGCACCCCTCCACTTT.

J is TRBJ2-7 and V is TRBV27, with D maybe TRBD2 (5 bases). CDR1 MNHEY and CDR2 SMNVEV come from the germline V gene (reference sequence). Trimming removed 5 bases at V and 9 bases at J, with 17 bases between. The CDR3 is 13 amino acids. CDR3 protein: CASSPAGVVGQYF. The DNA of the CDR3 is TGTGCCAGCAGTCCCGCCGGGGTGGTAGGGCAGTACTTC.

The rearrangement uses TRBV27 and TRBJ1-5; D is ambiguous. CDR3 length: 13 residues. The germline V and J ends were trimmed by 3 bases and 9 bases, with 12 bases remaining between them. The germline CDR1 and CDR2 sequences are MNHEY and SMNVEV (reference sequence). Here the CDR3 reads CASSLGPDVPQHF. CDR3 nucleotides: TGTGCCAGCAGTTTGGGCCCCGACGTGCCCCAGCATTTT.

The DNA for the CDR3 is TGTGCCAGCAGTTTGAGAGGACAGGGATGGATCGATACGCAGTATTTT. Translated, it gives CASSLRGQGWIDTQYF. The genes are TRBV28 and TRBJ2-3, with 8 positions matching TRBD1. Germline V gives CDR1 MDHEN, CDR2 SYDVKM. Germline trimming cut 3 bases from V and 6 bases from J; bases unmatched to any gene: 11. This CDR3 region has 16 residues.

This clone occurred many times. This chain uses TRBV3-1 (or the pseudogene TRBV3-2) with TRBJ1-2, with D possibly TRBD1 on 5 matching bases. With 4 bases removed from V and 4 bases from J, the gap between germline ends came to 16 bases. This CDR3 contains 15 residues. From germline, CDR1 is LGHDT and CDR2 YNNKEL (reference sequence). CDR3 residues: CASSLSMVGAYGYTF. The CDR3 DNA is TGTGCCAGCAGCCTCTCAATGGTAGGGGCCTATGGCTACACCTTC.

This chain uses TRBV4-3 with TRBJ1-3; D remains unclear. The CDR3 spans 15 residues. The germline V gene encodes CDR1 LGHNA and CDR2 YSLEER. Trimming removed 0 bases from V and 2 bases from J, with 8 bases in between. The CDR3 DNA reads TGCGCCAGCAGCCAAGAGAGGGTTGCTGGAAACACCATATATTTT. Its translation: CASSQERVAGNTIYF.